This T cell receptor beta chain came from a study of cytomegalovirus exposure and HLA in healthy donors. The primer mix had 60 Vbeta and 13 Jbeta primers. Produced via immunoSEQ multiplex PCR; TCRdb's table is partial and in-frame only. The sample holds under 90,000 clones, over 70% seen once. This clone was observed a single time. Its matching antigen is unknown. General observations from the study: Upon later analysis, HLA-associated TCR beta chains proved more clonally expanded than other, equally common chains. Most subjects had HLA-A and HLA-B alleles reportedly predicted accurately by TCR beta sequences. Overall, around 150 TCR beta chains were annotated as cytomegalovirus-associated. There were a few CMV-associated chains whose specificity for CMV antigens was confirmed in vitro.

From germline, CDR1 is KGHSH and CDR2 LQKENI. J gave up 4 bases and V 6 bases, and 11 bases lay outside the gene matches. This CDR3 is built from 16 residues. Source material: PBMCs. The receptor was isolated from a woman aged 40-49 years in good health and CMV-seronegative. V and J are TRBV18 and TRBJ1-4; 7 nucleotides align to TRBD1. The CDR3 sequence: CASSPGQADFNEKLFF. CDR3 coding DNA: TGTGCCAGCTCCCCAGGACAGGCCGACTTTAATGAAAAACTGTTTTTT. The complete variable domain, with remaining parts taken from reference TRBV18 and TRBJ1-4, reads NAGVMQNPRHLVRRRGQEARLRCSPMKGHSHVYWYRQLPEEGLKFMVYLQKENIIDESGMPKERFSAEFPKEGPSILRIQQVVRGDSAAYFCASSPGQADFNEKLFFGSGTQLSVL.